This TCR beta chain was sequenced during a study of breast tumors, draining lymph nodes, adjacent tissues. Findings and caveats of the study: Tumor TCR diversity was below lymph nodes but above nontumor tissue.

A single record per CDR3 protein comes from TCRdb applying MiXCR to the multiplex PCR reads. There are approximately 22,000 distinct CDR3 sequences in the sample; around two thirds occur only once, and 15% to 20% lies in the top ten. By share of the sample, this clonotype is medium-sized. The antigen is unknown. This TCR derives from a female donor with breast cancer. Some clones in this sample may be carry-over from other donors' samples. The sample taken for sequencing was tumor-adjacent breast tissue.

CDR3 DNA: TGCAGTGCTAGAGATCCCAGCCAGGGCGCGGGAAATTCACCCCTCCACTTT. Protein product: CSARDPSQGAGNSPLHF. The rearrangement links TRBV20-1 to TRBJ1-6, with TRBD1 as a possible D gene (5 bases). The CDR3 is made up of 17 amino acids. The V gene lost 0 bases and the J gene lost 7 bases, with 19 bases spanning the gap. The germline gives CDR1 DFQATT, CDR2 SNEGSKA (reference sequence).